One and the same sample provided the 29 T cell receptor beta chains below, sequenced in a study of cytomegalovirus exposure and HLA in healthy donors. PCR involved 60 Vbeta and 13 Jbeta primers. Data came from immunoSEQ multiplex PCR; TCRdb stores just in-frame clones and leaves some out. The profile shows around 140,000 clones, about three quarters of them singletons. The sequenced material came from PBMCs. The receptors were gathered from a man aged 45-60 years in good health and CMV-seropositive.

J is TRBJ2-1 and V is TRBV6-1; a possible D gene is TRBD2 (5 bases). The germline gives CDR1 MNHNS, CDR2 SASEGT. The ends were cut back, 5 bases at V and 8 bases at J, with 19 bases in the middle. This CDR3 comprises 15 residues. The CDR3 region is CASSFSSRGNDEQFF. The CDR3 DNA is TGTGCCAGCAGTTTCAGTAGCCGGGGAAATGATGAGCAGTTCTTC.

This clone was picked up a small number of times. The chain has TRBV11-3 and TRBJ2-5, with D maybe TRBD2 (6 bases). Germline V lookup: CDR1 SGHNT, CDR2 YENEEA. Trimming stripped 4 bases from V and 4 bases from J, with 10 bases between. This CDR3 is built from 13 residues. In DNA, the CDR3 is TGTGCCAGCAGCTGGAGGGGTCCAGAGACCCAGTACTTC. It yields the protein CASSWRGPETQYF.

The V call is TRBV11-3, the J call TRBJ2-1; TRBD2 aligns across 9 bases. With 0 bases clipped from V and 8 bases from J, the junction kept 14 bases outside the gene matches. Germline CDR1 is SGHNT and CDR2 is YENEEA. The CDR3 length is 18 residues. In nucleotides, the CDR3 is TGTGCCAGCAGCTTAGACCCACTCTCAGCGGGGGGTGGCGATGAGCAGTTCTTC. Translated: CASSLDPLSAGGGDEQFF.

V usage is TRBV2 and J usage is TRBJ1-2, with TRBD1 matching over 10 bases. Losses at the gene ends were 5 bases for V and 4 bases for J; bases not matched to a gene: 7. This CDR3 has 15 residues. Germline values: CDR1 SNHLY, CDR2 FYNNEI. CDR3 amino acids: CASSRDRGASYGYTF. In nucleotides, the CDR3 is TGTGCCAGCAGTCGGGACAGGGGAGCCTCCTATGGCTACACCTTC.

This clone was picked up a small number of times. The chain links TRBV7-2 to TRBJ2-3; 10 bases line up with TRBD2. The CDR3 totals 17 residues. V was pared by 0 bases and J by 0 bases, with 3 bases of the junction left unmatched. CDR1 SGHTA and CDR2 FQGNSA come from the germline V gene. The DNA of the CDR3 is TGTGCCAGCAGCTTAGCGGGACTAGCGATTAGCACAGATACGCAGTATTTT. Its protein is CASSLAGLAISTDTQYF.

In its sample, this clone was seen a few times. The same CDR3 can be traced to other DNA sequences in this sample. The chain recombines TRBV9 with TRBJ2-1, with 11 bases identical to TRBD2. The CDR3 has 16 residues. Per the germline V gene, CDR1 is SGDLS and CDR2 is YYNGEE. V shed 1 base, J shed 4 bases, and the junction held 4 bases outside the gene matches. This CDR3 is CASSVTSGGAYNEQFF. Here the CDR3 DNA reads TGTGCCAGCAGCGTAACTAGCGGGGGCGCTTACAATGAGCAGTTCTTC. Supplemented by reference TRBV9 and TRBJ2-1, the full variable domain reads DSGVTQTPKHLITATGQRVTLRCSPRSGDLSVYWYQQSLDQGLQFLIQYYNGEERAKGNILERFSAQQFPDLHSELNLSSLELGDSALYFCASSVTSGGAYNEQFFGPGTRLTVL.

The chain combines TRBV6-5 with TRBJ2-7; perhaps TRBD1 as D (7 bases). Germline V gene data show CDR1 as MNHEY and CDR2 as SVGAGI. Trimming removed 4 bases from V and 5 bases from J, with 21 bases in between. The CDR3 has 16 residues. The CDR3 region has the DNA TGTGCCAGCAGTTCCTCAACCGCGGACAGGAGGGACGAGCAGTACTTC. Its translation: CASSSSTADRRDEQYF.

This chain uses TRBV6-6 with TRBJ2-5; a possible D gene is TRBD2 (7 bases). CDR1 is MNHNY, CDR2 SVGAGI, per germline (reference sequence). The length of the CDR3 is 15 residues. Between the trimmed V and J ends, which lost 2 bases and 4 bases, there was a span of 14 bases. DNA of the CDR3: TGTGCCAGCAGTTACGCGGGGGAGGGGGGAGAGACCCAGTACTTC. Translated: CASSYAGEGGETQYF.

The rearrangement joins TRBV5-1 to TRBJ2-3; 7 bases fit TRBD2. Germline V lookup: CDR1 SGHRS, CDR2 YFSETQ. V lost 0 bases, J lost 2 bases, and 6 bases stayed unmatched. This CDR3 spans 16 amino acids. CDR3 protein: CASSLDAGAITDTQYF. The CDR3 nucleotides are TGCGCCAGCAGCTTGGATGCGGGAGCGATCACAGATACGCAGTATTTT.

The chain joins TRBV28 to TRBJ2-1, with D perhaps matching TRBD1 (5 bases). The V end lost 6 bases, the J end lost 0 bases, and 12 bases lay between the germline ends. Germline V gene lookup returns CDR1 MDHEN and CDR2 SYDVKM. This CDR3 comprises 15 residues. This chain's CDR3 is CASSGRQSSYNEQFF. As DNA, the CDR3 is TGTGCCAGCAGCGGTAGACAGAGCTCCTACAATGAGCAGTTCTTC.

This chain uses TRBV5-4 with TRBJ1-3; TRBD1 matches at 8 bases. V shed 2 bases and J 3 bases; nucleotides not matched to a gene: 4. The CDR3 sequence is 15 residues long. CDR1 and CDR2 (germline): SGHNT, YYREEE (reference sequence). The chain's CDR3 is CASSFDRGFGNTIYF. DNA of the CDR3: TGTGCCAGCAGCTTCGACAGGGGTTTTGGAAACACCATATATTTT. Looking up the rest from reference TRBV5-4 and TRBJ1-3 gives the full variable domain: ETGVTQSPTHLIKTRGQQVTLRCSSQSGHNTVSWYQQALGQGPQFIFQYYREEENGRGNFPPRFSGLQFPNYSSELNVNALELDDSALYLCASSFDRGFGNTIYFGEGSWLTVV.

V is TRBV7-9 and J is TRBJ1-1; D remains ambiguous. The CDR3 length is 12 residues. Trimming cost V 3 bases and J 6 bases, with 8 bases left between them. Germline V CDR1 and CDR2: SEHNR, FQNEAQ (reference sequence). This chain's CDR3 is CASSFQQAEAFF. CDR3 in DNA: TGTGCCAGCAGCTTCCAGCAGGCTGAAGCTTTCTTT.

This rearrangement joins TRBV19 to TRBJ1-1; D call uncertain. This CDR3 is 13 amino acids long. V was cut by 7 bases and J by 3 bases, with 12 bases left in between. Germline V gene sequence: CDR1 LNHDA, CDR2 SQIVND (reference sequence). CDR3 residues: CASKSRVDTEAFF. CDR3 DNA: TGTGCCAGTAAGTCGAGGGTGGACACTGAAGCTTTCTTT.

The chain links TRBV6-1 to TRBJ1-6; 8 bases line up with TRBD1. CDR3 size: 14 residues. CDR1 MNHNS and CDR2 SASEGT come from the germline V gene. The J segment lost 6 bases and the V segment lost 6 bases, leaving 4 bases of the junction unmatched. CDR3 region: CASRSRGPNSPLHF. Here the CDR3 DNA reads TGTGCCAGCAGGAGCAGGGGGCCTAATTCACCCCTCCACTTT.

This sequence joins TRBV5-6 and TRBJ2-3; tentatively, D is TRBD2 (5 bases). The CDR3 length is 16 residues. The germline V gene encodes CDR1 SGHDT and CDR2 YYEEEE. Trimming removed 3 bases from V and 4 bases from J, with 18 bases in between. The CDR3 DNA reads as TGTGCCAGCAGCTCCTCCCGGCGGGCGGTTGCAGATACGCAGTATTTT. Its translation: CASSSSRRAVADTQYF.

The V and J genes are TRBV10-3 and TRBJ2-7; D not resolved. Trimming shortened V by 0 bases and J by 3 bases, and 12 bases separated the two germline ends. CDR3 length equals 15 residues. In germline, CDR1 is ENHRY, CDR2 SYGVKD. CDR3 in amino acids: CAISESRTVGYEQYF. CDR3 nucleotide sequence: TGTGCCATCAGTGAGTCGAGAACAGTAGGCTACGAGCAGTACTTC.

The chain joins TRBV5-5 to TRBJ1-5; D is possibly TRBD1 (5 bases). The CDR3 loop spans 15 amino acids. V was shortened by 0 bases and J by 9 bases, with 16 bases between the two germline ends. The germline gives CDR1 SGHKS, CDR2 YYEKEE (reference sequence). The CDR3 DNA follows: TGTGCCAGCAGCTTGGACTGGGACTCAAGTTTGCCCCAGCATTTT. Translation: CASSLDWDSSLPQHF.

As concerns this clone: This CDR3 is also generated by other DNA sequences in the sample. The rearrangement links TRBV10-3 to TRBJ1-1, with D perhaps TRBD1 (6 bases). CDR1 ENHRY and CDR2 SYGVKD come from the germline V gene. The CDR3 covers 13 residues. Between the trimmed V and J ends, which lost 6 bases and 0 bases, there was a span of 8 bases. Here the CDR3 DNA reads TGTGCCATCAGGGACAGCTTGAACACTGAAGCTTTCTTT. This sequence encodes CAIRDSLNTEAFF.

The genes are TRBV6-1 and TRBJ2-5; TRBD2 agrees at 7 bases. In germline, CDR1 is MNHNS, CDR2 SASEGT. V shed 10 bases, J shed 0 bases, and the junction held 8 bases outside the gene matches. This CDR3 region has 14 residues. CDR3 sequence: CATNLAVYQETQYF. Here the CDR3 DNA reads TGTGCCACCAATCTAGCGGTTTACCAAGAGACCCAGTACTTC.

V and J are TRBV7-2 and TRBJ1-5; 10 bases map to TRBD1. V lost 1 base to trimming and J lost 8 bases; unmatched junction nucleotides: 5. Germline CDR1 SGHTA, CDR2 FQGNSA. The CDR3 contains 15 residues. CDR3 DNA: TGTGCCAGCAGCTTAGGGGGGACAGGGGTTGAGCCCCAGCATTTT. This gives the protein CASSLGGTGVEPQHF. Using reference TRBV7-2 and TRBJ1-5 for the parts outside the CDR3, the full variable domain is GAGVSQSPSNKVTEKGKDVELRCDPISGHTALYWYRQSLGQGLEFLIYFQGNSAPDKSGLPSDRFSAERTGGSVSTLTIQRTQQEDSAVYLCASSLGGTGVEPQHFGDGTRLSIL.

The chain is built from TRBV7-2 and TRBJ1-1; the D is unclear. CDR1 and CDR2 from the germline V gene are SGHTA and FQGNSA. The V and J ends lost 1 base and 6 bases respectively, with 9 bases between them. The CDR3 runs to 13 residues. The CDR3 reads CASSLGGRAEAFF. The CDR3 DNA reads as TGTGCCAGCAGCTTAGGAGGGCGGGCTGAAGCTTTCTTT.

In DNA, the CDR3 is TGCGCCAGCAGCCCGGGACTAGCGGGACGCGAGACCCAGTACTTC. Translated, it gives CASSPGLAGRETQYF. This sequence joins TRBV5-1 and TRBJ2-5, with TRBD2 identical over 13 bases. The germline CDR1 and CDR2 sequences are SGHRS and YFSETQ. This CDR3 region has 15 residues. Trimming removed 4 bases from V and 5 bases from J; junction bases left unmatched: 5.

This chain links TRBV2 with TRBJ2-5; a possible D gene is TRBD1 (6 bases). V lost 5 bases to trimming and J lost 3 bases, with 10 bases between them. This CDR3 has 13 amino acids. From germline, CDR1 is SNHLY and CDR2 FYNNEI. CDR3: CASSRDNKETQYF. Written as DNA, the CDR3 is TGTGCCAGCAGTCGGGACAATAAAGAGACCCAGTACTTC.

The chain uses TRBV28 and TRBJ1-2; a possible D gene is TRBD1 (5 bases). There are 15 residues in the CDR3. V lost 2 bases, J lost 5 bases, and 15 bases lay in between. Germline loops: CDR1 MDHEN, CDR2 SYDVKM. The DNA for the CDR3 is TGTGCCAGCAGTTTAGTCCCAGGGTTACGGTATGGCTACACCTTC. Translated: CASSLVPGLRYGYTF.

The rearrangement uses TRBV27 and TRBJ2-1; D might be TRBD1 (6 bases). Germline V CDR1 and CDR2: MNHEY, SMNVEV (reference sequence). This CDR3 comprises 15 residues. Trimming cost V 4 bases and J 3 bases, with 13 bases left between them. CDR3 amino acids: CASSSPGQHYNEQFF. CDR3 in DNA: TGTGCCAGCAGTTCCCCGGGACAACACTACAATGAGCAGTTCTTC.

The rearrangement uses TRBV4-2 and TRBJ2-6; TRBD2 aligns across 7 bases. CDR1 and CDR2 from the germline V gene are LGHNA and YNFKEQ. The junction had 12 bases not matched to a gene; V was cut back by 4 bases and J by 0 bases. CDR3 length: 19 residues. The CDR3 region has the DNA TGTGCCAGCAGCCTTAGAACAGACGGGGGGAACTCTGGGGCCAACGTCCTGACTTTC. Protein product: CASSLRTDGGNSGANVLTF.

V is TRBV5-1 and J is TRBJ2-2; TRBD1 agrees at 8 bases. V trimming: 3 bases; J trimming: 6 bases; junction bases outside the gene matches: 7. The CDR3 is 15 amino acids. The germline CDR1 and CDR2 sequences are SGHRS and YFSETQ. The DNA of the CDR3 is TGCGCCAGCAGCTCTGGACAGGGAAGGGCCGGGGAGCTGTTTTTT. Its protein is CASSSGQGRAGELFF. Full variable domain (rest looked up from reference TRBV5-1 and TRBJ2-2): KAGVTQTPRYLIKTRGQQVTLSCSPISGHRSVSWYQQTPGQGLQFLFEYFSETQRNKGNFPGRFSGRQFSNSRSEMNVSTLELGDSALYLCASSSGQGRAGELFFGEGSRLTVL.

This rearrangement joins TRBV6-1 to TRBJ1-1; D is possibly TRBD1 (5 bases). The germline V gene encodes CDR1 MNHNS and CDR2 SASEGT. There are 14 residues in the CDR3. V lost 5 bases and J 2 bases, leaving 12 bases between the germline ends. CDR3 sequence: CASSSGGSNTEAFF. The CDR3 coding sequence is TGTGCCAGCAGTTCCGGGGGGAGTAACACTGAAGCTTTCTTT.

The CDR3 spells CASSFLGTDTQYF. For the CDR3, the DNA is TGTGCCAGCAGCTTCCTAGGCACAGATACGCAGTATTTT. The chain uses TRBV7-3 and TRBJ2-3; D is unresolved. The germline V gene encodes CDR1 SGHTA and CDR2 FQGTGA. This CDR3 comprises 13 residues. Trimming stripped 3 bases from V and 1 base from J, with 5 bases between.